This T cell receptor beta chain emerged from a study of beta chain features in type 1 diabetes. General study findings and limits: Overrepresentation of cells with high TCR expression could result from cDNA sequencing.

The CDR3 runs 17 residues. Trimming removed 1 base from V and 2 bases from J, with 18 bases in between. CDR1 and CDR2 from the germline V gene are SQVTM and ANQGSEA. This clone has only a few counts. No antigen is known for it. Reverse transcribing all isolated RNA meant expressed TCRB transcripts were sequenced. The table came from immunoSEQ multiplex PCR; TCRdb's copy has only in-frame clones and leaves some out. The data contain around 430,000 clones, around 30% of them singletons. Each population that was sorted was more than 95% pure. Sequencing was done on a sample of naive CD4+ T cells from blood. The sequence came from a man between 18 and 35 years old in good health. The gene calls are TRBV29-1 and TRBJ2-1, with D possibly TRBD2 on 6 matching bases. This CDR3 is CSVEVSYGSLAYNEQFF. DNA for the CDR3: TGCAGCGTTGAAGTGTCGTACGGGAGTCTTGCCTACAATGAGCAGTTCTTC.